This T cell receptor beta chain was recovered during a study of T cell responses to AZD1222 COVID-19 vaccine. General observations from the study: Donors were mostly white British, more females; clonal diversity possibly underestimated. Nearly half of the spike-specific TCRs reportedly recognize variant regions that carry no mutations. A rise in Spike-specific TCR breadth and depth followed two AZD1222 doses. Repertoires were obtained solely post-peak T cell response.

The repertoire was sequenced with immunoSEQ multiplex PCR; TCRdb's copy has only in-frame clones and lacks some. The sample holds approximately 120,000 clones, roughly 86% seen once. Trimming pared 0 bases from V and 2 bases from J, leaving 7 bases between. CDR3 length: 14 amino acids. CDR1 is MNHEY and CDR2 is SVGAGI in the germline V gene. A word on this clone: What it binds is unknown.

The source was peripheral blood, collected on day 0 of MenACWY control vaccination. This rearrangement joins TRBV6-5 to TRBJ1-2; D is ambiguous. The receptor was isolated from an adult in good health. The CDR3 bases are TGTGCCAGCAGTTACTCGGGCAGCAACTATGGCTACACCTTC. Amino acid sequence: CASSYSGSNYGYTF.